This TCR beta chain was recovered during a study of blood T cell repertoires in COVID-19. Across the whole study: Sites in the United States, Italy and Spain provided acute and convalescent COVID-19 samples.

This CDR3 has 13 residues. Per germline, CDR1 MNHEY and CDR2 SVGAGI. Deletions cut 8 bases from V and 9 bases from J, with 17 bases between. Original processing notes: Quantification of nucleated cells was approximated via reference gene primer amplification. Clones were sequenced by immunoSEQ multiplex PCR, and TCRdb holds only the in-frame ones, with some missing. V, J and clone size were drawn from that table, and D and trimming were deduced from the DNA. The repertoire consists of 100,000 to 150,000 clones, with approximately 83% occurring once and the leading ten covering 25% to 30%. Sequencing was carried out using peripheral blood. This receptor was identified in a woman of 80 years or more with acute or convalescent COVID-19. The V call is TRBV6-5, the J call TRBJ1-5; unclear D gene. CDR3 in DNA: TGTGCCAGCTGTTTATCAGGTGTTTCGCCCCAGCATTTT. Residues: CASCLSGVSPQHF.